The next 16 T cell receptor beta chains were all read from a single sample in a study of a mutant IDH1 vaccine in newly diagnosed glioma. The protocol was immunoSEQ multiplex PCR, while the TCRdb copy is restricted to in-frame clones and leaves out a portion. The profile shows roughly 50,000 clones, around 80% of them singletons. Described time point: week 5, during vaccination. The content of each vaccine dose was 300 ug of mutant IDH1 20-mer peptide, and topical imiquimod accompanied it. For these TCRs, the target antigens are not known. The sample in question was PBMCs, obtained from a glioma patient whose treatment included an IDH1 peptide vaccine. The receptor source for this set is a woman aged 40-49 years with glioma.

In its sample, this clone is medium-sized (0.01 to 0.1%). This rearrangement joins TRBV10-3 to TRBJ1-3; weak D call: TRBD1 (6 bases). The CDR3 loop spans 13 amino acids. The germline gives CDR1 ENHRY, CDR2 SYGVKD. With 7 bases removed from V and 4 bases from J, the gap between germline ends came to 11 bases. CDR3 DNA: TGTGCCATCATGGGGGCGGCGGGAAACACCATATATTTT. Encoded protein: CAIMGAAGNTIYF.

This clone was seen once. This sequence joins TRBV4-1 and TRBJ2-5; maybe TRBD2 (6 bases). CDR1 is MGHRA, CDR2 YSYEKL, per germline. This CDR3 has 16 residues. The V and J ends lost 2 bases and 5 bases respectively, with 18 bases between them. CDR3 residues: CASSQNQMGGRETQYF. The CDR3 nucleotides read TGCGCCAGCAGCCAAAATCAAATGGGGGGTCGGGAGACCCAGTACTTC.

The chain couples TRBV5-1 to TRBJ2-3; 13 bases agree with TRBD2. Per the germline V gene, CDR1 is SGHRS and CDR2 is YFSETQ. The CDR3 has 16 residues. The V and J ends lost 3 bases and 4 bases, in that order; junction bases with no gene match: 5. The DNA of the CDR3 is TGCGCCAGCAGCTCGGGACTAGCGGGGTTAGCAGATACGCAGTATTTT. This codes for CASSSGLAGLADTQYF.

The table lists this clone with a count of one. V gene TRBV19 combines with J gene TRBJ2-7, with D unresolved. Trimming shortened V by 5 bases and J by 0 bases, and 2 bases separated the two germline ends. From germline, CDR1 is LNHDA and CDR2 SQIVND (reference sequence). The CDR3 consists of 11 residues. The chain's CDR3 is CASSHSYEQYF. DNA of the CDR3: TGTGCCAGTAGTCACTCCTACGAGCAGTACTTC.

The V call is TRBV10-3, the J call TRBJ1-2, with D perhaps matching TRBD1 (5 bases). CDR1 and CDR2 (germline): ENHRY, SYGVKD. The V and J ends lost 8 bases and 0 bases respectively, with 16 bases between them. The CDR3 is 15 residues long. CDR3 sequence reads: CAIGGTELSNYGYTF. Here the CDR3 DNA reads TGTGCCATCGGAGGGACGGAACTTTCTAACTATGGCTACACCTTC.

The chain uses TRBV7-9 and TRBJ2-1, with no clear D. The V gene lost 1 base and the J gene lost 9 bases, with 7 bases spanning the gap. There are 12 residues in the CDR3. The V gene's germline CDR1 is SEHNR and CDR2 FQNEAQ (reference sequence). The DNA of the CDR3 is TGTGCCAGCAGCTTAGTCAAGGCTGAGCAGTTCTTC. This codes for CASSLVKAEQFF.

The chain has TRBV9 and TRBJ2-1; TRBD2 agrees at 8 bases. Trimming took 1 base from V and 0 from J; bases not matched to a gene: 6. Germline CDR1 and CDR2: SGDLS and YYNGEE. The CDR3 runs to 17 residues. CDR3: CASSVYGGAFSYNEQFF. CDR3 in DNA: TGTGCCAGCAGCGTATACGGGGGGGCCTTCTCCTACAATGAGCAGTTCTTC.

The V gene is TRBV10-3, the J gene TRBJ2-7; TRBD2 matches 9 bases. V shed 6 bases and J 2 bases; nucleotides not matched to a gene: 8. The germline gives CDR1 ENHRY, CDR2 SYGVKD. The CDR3 runs to 15 residues. Here the CDR3 reads CAIRAGGPYAYEQYF. In nucleotides, the CDR3 is TGTGCCATCAGAGCGGGGGGACCCTACGCCTACGAGCAGTACTTC.

The V call is TRBV4-3, the J call TRBJ2-5, with 8 bases that match TRBD1. V dropped 4 bases and J dropped 6; count of bases not matched to a gene: 13. The CDR3 loop spans 16 amino acids. Germline V gives CDR1 LGHNA, CDR2 YSLEER. The CDR3 loop reads CASSLTRQGTGQTQYF. CDR3 nucleotides: TGCGCCAGCAGCCTGACCCGACAGGGGACTGGACAGACCCAGTACTTC.

V and J are TRBV6-5 and TRBJ2-7, with D possibly being TRBD2 (5 bases). CDR3 size: 15 residues. Looked up from germline, CDR1 is MNHEY and CDR2 is SVGAGI. Trimming pared 6 bases from V and 3 bases from J, leaving 18 bases between. CDR3 region: CASRPFGGEGYEQYF. The DNA of the CDR3 is TGTGCCAGCAGACCATTCGGTGGCGAGGGCTACGAGCAGTACTTC.

The gene calls are TRBV25-1 and TRBJ1-1, with D perhaps TRBD1 (6 bases). This CDR3 spans 13 amino acids. Germline CDR1 MGHDK, CDR2 SYGVNS. V lost 4 bases and J lost 5, with 11 bases in between. The CDR3 sequence is CASSGQGRTEAFF. The CDR3 DNA reads as TGTGCCAGCAGTGGGCAGGGGAGGACTGAAGCTTTCTTT.

The chain employs TRBV6-5 and TRBJ1-1; D is perhaps TRBD1 (5 bases). CDR1 and CDR2 (germline): MNHEY, SVGAGI. V was shortened by 2 bases and J by 4 bases, with 8 bases between the two germline ends. CDR3 length equals 13 residues. The CDR3 region is CASSYGGSTEAFF. Here the CDR3 DNA reads TGTGCCAGCAGTTACGGGGGGAGCACTGAAGCTTTCTTT.

V is TRBV7-2 and J is TRBJ1-3; D unresolved. The CDR3 extends over 18 amino acids. The V gene lost 3 bases and the J gene lost 3 bases, with 21 bases spanning the gap. Germline V gene sequence: CDR1 SGHTA, CDR2 FQGNSA. The CDR3 bases are TGTGCCAGCAGCTTCCGTCCCGGGGTGGCCTCGGTTGGAAACACCATATATTTT. Translated, it gives CASSFRPGVASVGNTIYF.

The chain has TRBV6-1 and TRBJ2-7; D is unresolved. The length of the CDR3 is 11 residues. V was shortened by 3 bases and J by 3 bases, with 3 bases between the two germline ends. CDR1 is MNHNS and CDR2 is SASEGT in the germline V gene. The CDR3 spells CASSEGYEQYF. CDR3 coding DNA: TGTGCCAGCAGTGAGGGCTACGAGCAGTACTTC.

CDR3 region: CASSRGTSGETQYF. CDR3 coding DNA: TGCGCCAGCAGCCGGGGGACTAGCGGCGAGACCCAGTACTTC. The genes are TRBV5-1 and TRBJ2-5; 11 nucleotides agree with TRBD2. The junction had 4 bases not matched to a gene; V was cut back by 4 bases and J by 5 bases. The CDR3 runs 14 residues. CDR1 and CDR2 (germline): SGHRS, YFSETQ.

About this clone: Other DNA sequences in the sample encode the same CDR3. CDR3 sequence: CASTRDSYNEQFF. The CDR3 nucleotides read TGCGCCAGCACCAGGGACAGTTACAATGAGCAGTTCTTC. The chain carries TRBV5-1 and TRBJ2-1; 7 bases are shared with TRBD1. Trimming cost V 6 bases and J 4 bases; bases outside gene matches: 4. Germline V gives CDR1 SGHRS, CDR2 YFSETQ. The CDR3 runs to 13 residues.